Sequencing of this TCR beta chain was carried out in a study of blood T cell repertoires in COVID-19. Study details: Samples of COVID-19 (acute and convalescent) were obtained from the United States, Italy and Spain. The analysed material was cDNA or gDNA that came from T cells, B-cell-depleted T cells, or PBMCs.

This CDR3 region has 13 residues. With 6 bases clipped from V and 8 bases from J, the junction kept 8 bases outside the gene matches. The germline CDR1 and CDR2 sequences are MNHEY and SVGAGI. Clones were read by immunoSEQ multiplex PCR, and TCRdb kept only the in-frame ones, dropping some. The sample has fewer than 20,000 clones, about nine tenths seen once; the top ten hold 7.2%. The sample holds one count of this clone. Input material: peripheral blood. The sequence was obtained from a human donor in a cohort sampled during active COVID-19. This chain links TRBV6-5 with TRBJ1-2; 8 positions agree with TRBD1. CDR3 sequence reads: CASRGQGPPGYTF. CDR3 nucleotide sequence: TGTGCCAGCAGAGGACAGGGCCCGCCGGGCTACACCTTC.